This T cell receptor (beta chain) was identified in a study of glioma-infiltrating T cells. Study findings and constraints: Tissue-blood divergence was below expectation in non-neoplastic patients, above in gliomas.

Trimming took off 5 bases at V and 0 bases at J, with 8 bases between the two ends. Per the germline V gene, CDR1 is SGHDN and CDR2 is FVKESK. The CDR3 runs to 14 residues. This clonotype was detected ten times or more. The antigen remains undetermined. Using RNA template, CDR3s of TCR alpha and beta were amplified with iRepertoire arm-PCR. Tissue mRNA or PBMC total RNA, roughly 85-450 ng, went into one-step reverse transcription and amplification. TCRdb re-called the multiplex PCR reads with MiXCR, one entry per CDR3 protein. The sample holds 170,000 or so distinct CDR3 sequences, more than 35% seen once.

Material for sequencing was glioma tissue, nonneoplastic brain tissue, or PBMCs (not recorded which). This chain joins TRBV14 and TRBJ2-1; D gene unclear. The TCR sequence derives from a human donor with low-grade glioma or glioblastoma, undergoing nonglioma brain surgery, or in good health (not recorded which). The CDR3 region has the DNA TGTGCCAGCAGCGTACAGAGCTCCTACAATGAGCAGTTCTTC. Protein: CASSVQSSYNEQFF.